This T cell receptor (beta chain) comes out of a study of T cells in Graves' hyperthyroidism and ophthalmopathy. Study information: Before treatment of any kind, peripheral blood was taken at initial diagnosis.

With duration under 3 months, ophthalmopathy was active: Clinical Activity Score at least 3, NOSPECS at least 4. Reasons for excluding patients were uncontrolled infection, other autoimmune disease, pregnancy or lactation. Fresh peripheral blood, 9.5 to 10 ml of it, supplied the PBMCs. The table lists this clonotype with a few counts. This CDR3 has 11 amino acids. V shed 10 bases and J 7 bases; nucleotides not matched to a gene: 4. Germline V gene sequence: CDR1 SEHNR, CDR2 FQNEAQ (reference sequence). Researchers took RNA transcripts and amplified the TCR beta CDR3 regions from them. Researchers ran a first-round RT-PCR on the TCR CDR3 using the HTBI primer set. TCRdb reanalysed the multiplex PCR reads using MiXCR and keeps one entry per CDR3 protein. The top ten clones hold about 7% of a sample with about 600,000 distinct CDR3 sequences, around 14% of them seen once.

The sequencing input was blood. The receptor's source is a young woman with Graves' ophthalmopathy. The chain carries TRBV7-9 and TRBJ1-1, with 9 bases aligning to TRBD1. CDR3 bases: TGTGCCATCGACAGGGGGGATGAAGCTTTCTTT. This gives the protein CAIDRGDEAFF.